The 17 T cell receptor beta chains given below trace back to one sample, sequenced in a study of blood T cells in healthy people across ages. For the second PCR, which ran for about 7 to 11 cycles, a sample-barcoded 5' primer and a J-beta primer mix were used. One entry per CDR3 protein, called by TCRdb with MiXCR from the 5' RACE reads. The top ten hold 10% to 15% of the sample, which has around 850,000 distinct CDR3 sequences, 35% to 40% seen once. The specimen sequenced was blood. The receptors were sampled from a man younger than 30 in good health.

This chain uses TRBV4-3 with TRBJ1-2; D call uncertain. The V and J ends lost 1 base and 5 bases respectively, with 11 bases between them. The CDR3 loop spans 14 amino acids. Germline V gene data show CDR1 as LGHNA and CDR2 as YSLEER. The CDR3 DNA reads as TGCGCCAGCAGCCAAGCCCTAGACGTTTATGGCTACACCTTC. The encoded protein is CASSQALDVYGYTF.

The chain uses TRBV5-5 and TRBJ1-5; a weak D match, TRBD1 (5 bases). Trimming cost V 4 bases and J 4 bases, with 18 bases left between them. The length of the CDR3 is 16 residues. Germline CDR1 SGHKS, CDR2 YYEKEE (reference sequence). CDR3: CASSPLGTDDNQPQHF. CDR3 sequence (DNA): TGTGCCAGCAGCCCCCTCGGGACGGATGATAATCAGCCCCAGCATTTT.

Comments on this clonotype: A read error is possible here, since a much larger clone lies one base away. The CDR3 bases are TGTGCCAGCACCCCAGGAGGGCTAGCAACCTACGAGCAGTTCTTC. Translation: CASTPGGLATYEQFF. V gene TRBV7-2 combines with J gene TRBJ2-1; D may be TRBD2 (6 bases). V lost 7 bases and J 10 bases, leaving 23 bases between the germline ends. In germline, CDR1 is SGHTA, CDR2 FQGNSA. This CDR3 comprises 15 residues.

CDR3 nucleotides: TGCAGTGCTAGCGGGGGGGTACTCTACGAGCAGTACTTC. It encodes CSASGGVLYEQYF. The J gene is TRBJ2-7, the V gene TRBV20-1; the match to TRBD2 covers 8 bases. CDR1 is DFQATT, CDR2 SNEGSKA, per germline (reference sequence). The trim removed 3 bases at V and 3 bases at J, leaving 4 bases unmatched. The CDR3 length is 13 residues.

At least ten counts were recorded for this clonotype. V and J are TRBV10-3 and TRBJ2-1; 14 bases are a match to TRBD2. V gave up 9 bases and J gave up 6 bases; unmatched junction bases: 1. Per the germline V gene, CDR1 is ENHRY and CDR2 is SYGVKD. The CDR3 sequence is 13 residues long. The CDR3 DNA follows: TGTGCCATGGGACTAGCGGGGGCCAATGAGCAGTTCTTC. Amino acids: CAMGLAGANEQFF.

The chain couples TRBV28 to TRBJ1-1, with D unclear. V shed 6 bases and J shed 0 bases, with 14 bases lying between them. The germline V gene encodes CDR1 MDHEN and CDR2 SYDVKM. The CDR3 runs 15 residues. The CDR3 loop is CASSPYDGLNTEAFF. The CDR3 DNA is TGTGCCAGCAGCCCCTATGATGGGCTGAACACTGAAGCTTTCTTT.

J is TRBJ2-6 and V is TRBV7-2, with D possibly being TRBD2 (5 bases). V was clipped by 10 bases and J by 0 bases, with 7 bases between them. Germline V lookup: CDR1 SGHTA, CDR2 FQGNSA. This CDR3 has 13 residues. CDR3 amino acids: CAILASGANVLTF. CDR3 bases: TGTGCCATCCTAGCCTCTGGGGCCAACGTCCTGACTTTC.

This clonotype was seen just once. The rearrangement joins TRBV4-3 to TRBJ1-1; tentative D call: TRBD1 (5 bases). Germline V gene sequence: CDR1 LGHNA, CDR2 YSLEER. The CDR3 has 19 amino acids. V lost 0 bases and J lost 1, with 21 bases in between. This CDR3 reads CASSQDIRGTTVKNTEAFF. Written as DNA, the CDR3 is TGCGCCAGCAGCCAAGATATAAGGGGAACGACGGTGAAGAACACTGAAGCTTTCTTT.

This clonotype has a handful of counts. The CDR3 loop reads CASSSFPDRGDNEQFF. CDR3 DNA: TGCGCCAGCAGCTCCTTCCCCGACAGGGGTGACAATGAGCAGTTCTTC. The chain links TRBV5-1 to TRBJ2-1, with 8 bases fitting TRBD1. The trim removed 3 bases at V and 5 bases at J, leaving 10 bases unmatched. CDR3 size: 16 residues. In germline, CDR1 is SGHRS, CDR2 YFSETQ.

This sequence joins TRBV3-1 and TRBJ2-5; no clear D. Germline V gives CDR1 LGHDT, CDR2 YNNKEL (reference sequence). V dropped 0 bases and J dropped 5 bases, with 13 bases sitting between them. The CDR3 extends over 15 amino acids. DNA of the CDR3: TGTGCCAGCAGCCAAGATGGTTCGGCACGGGAGACCCAGTACTTC. Protein product: CASSQDGSARETQYF.

The V and J genes are TRBV24-1 and TRBJ2-3; D remains unclear. This CDR3 has 14 residues. The germline V gene encodes CDR1 KGHDR and CDR2 SFDVKD. Between the trimmed V and J ends, which lost 1 base and 0 bases, there was a span of 4 bases. The CDR3 here is CATSDFGSTDTQYF. In nucleotides, the CDR3 is TGTGCCACCAGTGATTTCGGGAGCACAGATACGCAGTATTTT.

In its sample, this clonotype was seen many times. The rearrangement joins TRBV29-1 to TRBJ2-7; perhaps TRBD2 as D (6 bases). The V end was cut by 3 bases, the J end by 4 bases, with 13 bases between. The CDR3 runs to 13 residues. Germline V lookup: CDR1 SQVTM, CDR2 ANQGSEA. The CDR3 is CSVELGRPYEQYF. The CDR3 coding sequence is TGCAGCGTTGAGCTGGGGAGGCCTTACGAGCAGTACTTC.

The chain joins TRBV20-1 to TRBJ2-5, with D possibly TRBD2 on 6 matching bases. Germline-derived CDR1 and CDR2 are DFQATT and SNEGSKA (reference sequence). The ends were cut back, 6 bases at V and 2 bases at J, with 13 bases in the middle. CDR3 length: 13 residues. For the CDR3, the DNA is TGCAGTGCAGATCAGGGACTGCAAGAGACCCAGTACTTC. It is translated as CSADQGLQETQYF.

In this sample, this clonotype turned up many times. The chain is built from TRBV7-2 and TRBJ2-5, with D unresolved. The V end lost 3 bases, the J end lost 1 base, and 9 bases lay between the germline ends. The CDR3 covers 14 residues. Germline CDR1 SGHTA, CDR2 FQGNSA. DNA of the CDR3: TGTGCCAGCAGCTTCGCGCAGGCCCAAGAGACCCAGTACTTC. This translates into CASSFAQAQETQYF.

The CDR3 is CSVWGGGRPEAFF. The CDR3 nucleotides are TGCAGCGTTTGGGGCGGGGGGCGGCCTGAAGCTTTCTTT. The rearrangement uses TRBV29-1 and TRBJ1-1, with D possibly matching TRBD1 (6 bases). Germline V lookup: CDR1 SQVTM, CDR2 ANQGSEA. V lost 5 bases to trimming and J lost 6 bases, with 16 bases between them. This CDR3 has 13 amino acids.

The V gene is TRBV28, the J gene TRBJ2-2, with D unclear. Trimming cost V 8 bases and J 0 bases, with 7 bases left between them. This CDR3 has 13 amino acids. Germline values: CDR1 MDHEN, CDR2 SYDVKM. The CDR3 reads CASEGSNTGELFF. The CDR3 nucleotides read TGTGCCAGCGAAGGTTCGAACACCGGGGAGCTGTTTTTT.

This clonotype was detected only a few times. The chain uses TRBV18 and TRBJ2-1; D ambiguous. CDR3 size: 15 residues. V gave up 0 bases and J gave up 5 bases, with 11 bases separating them. Looked up from germline, CDR1 is KGHSH and CDR2 is LQKENI. In DNA form, the CDR3 reads TGTGCCAGCTCACCACCGGGCAGGCCTGACAATGAGCAGTTCTTC. It is translated as CASSPPGRPDNEQFF.